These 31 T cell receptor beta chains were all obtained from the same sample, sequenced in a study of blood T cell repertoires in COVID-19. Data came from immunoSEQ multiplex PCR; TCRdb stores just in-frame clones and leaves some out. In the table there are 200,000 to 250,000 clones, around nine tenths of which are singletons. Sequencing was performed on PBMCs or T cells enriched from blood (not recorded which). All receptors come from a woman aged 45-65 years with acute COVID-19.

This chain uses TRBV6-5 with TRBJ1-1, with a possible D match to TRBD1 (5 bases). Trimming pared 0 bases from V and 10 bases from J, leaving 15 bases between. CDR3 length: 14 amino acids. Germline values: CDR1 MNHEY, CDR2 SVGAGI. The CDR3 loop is CASSYSQGGSGAFF. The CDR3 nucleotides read TGTGCCAGCAGTTACTCCCAGGGTGGGTCGGGAGCTTTCTTT.

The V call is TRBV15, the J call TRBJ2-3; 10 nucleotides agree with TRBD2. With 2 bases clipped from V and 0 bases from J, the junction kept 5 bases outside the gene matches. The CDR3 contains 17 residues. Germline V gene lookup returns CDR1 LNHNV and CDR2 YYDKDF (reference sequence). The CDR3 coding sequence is TGTGCCACCAGCAGAAGAGGACTAGCGGATAGCACAGATACGCAGTATTTT. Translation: CATSRRGLADSTDTQYF.

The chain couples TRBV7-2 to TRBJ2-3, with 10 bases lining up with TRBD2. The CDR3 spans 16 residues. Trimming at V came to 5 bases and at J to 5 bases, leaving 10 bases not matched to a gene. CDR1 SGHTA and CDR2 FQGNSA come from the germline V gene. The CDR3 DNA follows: TGTGCCAGCAGCCCCCGGGAAGCGGGAGGGAGAGATACGCAGTATTTT. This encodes CASSPREAGGRDTQYF.

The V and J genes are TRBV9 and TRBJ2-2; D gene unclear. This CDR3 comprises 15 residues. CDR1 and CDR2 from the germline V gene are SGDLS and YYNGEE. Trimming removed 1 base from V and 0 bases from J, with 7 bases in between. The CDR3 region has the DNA TGTGCCAGCAGCGTACGTGTAGCGAACACCGGGGAGCTGTTTTTT. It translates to CASSVRVANTGELFF.

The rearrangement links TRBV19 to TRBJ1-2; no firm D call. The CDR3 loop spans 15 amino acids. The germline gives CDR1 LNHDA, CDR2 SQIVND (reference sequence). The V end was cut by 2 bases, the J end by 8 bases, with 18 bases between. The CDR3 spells CASSIFFPGPFGYTF. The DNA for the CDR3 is TGTGCCAGTAGTATATTTTTTCCTGGGCCCTTCGGCTACACCTTC.

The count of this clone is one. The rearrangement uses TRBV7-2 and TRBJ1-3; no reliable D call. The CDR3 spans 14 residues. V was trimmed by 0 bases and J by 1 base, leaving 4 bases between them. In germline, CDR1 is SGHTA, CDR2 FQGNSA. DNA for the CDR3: TGTGCCAGCAGCTTAGCCTCTTCTGGAAACACCATATATTTT. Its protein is CASSLASSGNTIYF.

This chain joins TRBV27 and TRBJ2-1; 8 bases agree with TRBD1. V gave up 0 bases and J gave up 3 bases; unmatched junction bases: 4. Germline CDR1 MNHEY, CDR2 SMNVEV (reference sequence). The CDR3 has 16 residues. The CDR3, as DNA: TGTGCCAGCAGTTTATCGGGACAGGCTCTCTACAATGAGCAGTTCTTC. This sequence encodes CASSLSGQALYNEQFF.

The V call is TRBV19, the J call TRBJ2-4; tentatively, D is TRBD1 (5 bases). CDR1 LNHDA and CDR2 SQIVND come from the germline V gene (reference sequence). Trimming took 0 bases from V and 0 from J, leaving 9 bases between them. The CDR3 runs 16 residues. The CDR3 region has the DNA TGTGCCAGTAGTATAGAAGGGGCACTAGCCAAAAACATTCAGTACTTC. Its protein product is CASSIEGALAKNIQYF.

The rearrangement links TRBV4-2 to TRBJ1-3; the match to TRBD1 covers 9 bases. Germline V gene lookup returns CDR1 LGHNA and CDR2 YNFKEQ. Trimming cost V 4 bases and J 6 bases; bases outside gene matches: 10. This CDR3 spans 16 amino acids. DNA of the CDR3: TGTGCCAGCAGCCCAATTCGCGGGACAGGGATAAACACCATATATTTT. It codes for CASSPIRGTGINTIYF.

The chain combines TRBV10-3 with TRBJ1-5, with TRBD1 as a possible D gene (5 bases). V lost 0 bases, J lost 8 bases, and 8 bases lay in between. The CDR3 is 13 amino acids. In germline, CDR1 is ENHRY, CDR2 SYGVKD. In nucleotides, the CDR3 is TGTGCCATCAGTGAGTCGAAAGGGGAGCCCCAGCATTTT. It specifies CAISESKGEPQHF.

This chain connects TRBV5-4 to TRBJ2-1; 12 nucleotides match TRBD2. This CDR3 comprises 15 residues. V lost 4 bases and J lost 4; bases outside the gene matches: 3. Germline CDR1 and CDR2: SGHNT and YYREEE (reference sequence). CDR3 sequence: CASSQTSGSYNEQFF. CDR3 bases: TGTGCCAGCAGCCAGACTAGCGGGAGTTACAATGAGCAGTTCTTC.

The CDR3, as DNA: TGTGCCAGCAGTCCGCGCGGGGGCGGGTATAATTCACCCCTCCACTTT. Amino acids: CASSPRGGGYNSPLHF. This sequence joins TRBV28 and TRBJ1-6; D perhaps matches TRBD1 (6 bases). The germline CDR1 and CDR2 sequences are MDHEN and SYDVKM. The CDR3 covers 16 residues. V dropped 5 bases and J dropped 4 bases, with 15 bases sitting between them. The full variable domain, with the rest looked up from reference TRBV28 and TRBJ1-6, is DVKVTQSSRYLVKRTGEKVFLECVQDMDHENMFWYRQDPGLGLRLIYFSYDVKMKEKGDIPEGYSVSREKKERFSLILESASTNQTSMYLCASSPRGGGYNSPLHFGNGTRLTVT.

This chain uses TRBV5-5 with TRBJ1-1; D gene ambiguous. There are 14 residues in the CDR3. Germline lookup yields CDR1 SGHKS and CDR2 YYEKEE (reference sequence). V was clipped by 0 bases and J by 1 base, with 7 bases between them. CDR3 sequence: CASSLGFGNTEAFF. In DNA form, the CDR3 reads TGTGCCAGCAGCTTGGGATTCGGGAACACTGAAGCTTTCTTT.

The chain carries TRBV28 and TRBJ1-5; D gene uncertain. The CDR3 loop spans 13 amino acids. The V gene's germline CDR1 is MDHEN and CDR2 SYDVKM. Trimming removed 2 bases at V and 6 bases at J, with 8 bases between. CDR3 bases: TGTGCCAGCAGTTTAGGCAGCGGTCAGCCCCAGCATTTT. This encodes CASSLGSGQPQHF.

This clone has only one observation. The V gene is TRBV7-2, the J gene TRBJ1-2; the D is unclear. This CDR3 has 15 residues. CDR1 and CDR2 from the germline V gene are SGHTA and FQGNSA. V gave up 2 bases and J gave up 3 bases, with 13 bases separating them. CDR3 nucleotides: TGTGCCAGCAGCTTATCGCAGGAGCGGGACTATGGCTACACCTTC. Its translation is CASSLSQERDYGYTF.

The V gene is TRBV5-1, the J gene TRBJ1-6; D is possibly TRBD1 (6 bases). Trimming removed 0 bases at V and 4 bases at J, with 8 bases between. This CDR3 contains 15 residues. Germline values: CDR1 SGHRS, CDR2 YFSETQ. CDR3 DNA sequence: TGCGCCAGCAGCTTGGAAGGGGGATATAATTCACCCCTCCACTTT. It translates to CASSLEGGYNSPLHF.

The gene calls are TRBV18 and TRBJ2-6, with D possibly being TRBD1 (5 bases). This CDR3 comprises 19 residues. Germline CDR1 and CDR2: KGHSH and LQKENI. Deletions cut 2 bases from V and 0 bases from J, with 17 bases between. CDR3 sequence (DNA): TGTGCCAGCTCACCAGGTTTGCCAGGGTTGACCTCTGGGGCCAACGTCCTGACTTTC. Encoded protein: CASSPGLPGLTSGANVLTF.

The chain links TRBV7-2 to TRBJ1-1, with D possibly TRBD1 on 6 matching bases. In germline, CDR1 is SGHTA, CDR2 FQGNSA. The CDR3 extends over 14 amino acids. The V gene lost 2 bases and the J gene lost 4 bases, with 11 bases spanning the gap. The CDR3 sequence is CASSLLQGSTEAFF. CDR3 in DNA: TGTGCCAGCAGCTTATTACAGGGTAGCACTGAAGCTTTCTTT.

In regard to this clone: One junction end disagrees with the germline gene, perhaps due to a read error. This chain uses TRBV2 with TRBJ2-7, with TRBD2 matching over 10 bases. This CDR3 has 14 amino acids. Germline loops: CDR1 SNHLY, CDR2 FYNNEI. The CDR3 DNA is TGTGCCAGCAGGGAAGCGGGAGGGTGGTACGAGCAGTACTTC. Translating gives CASREAGGWYEQYF.

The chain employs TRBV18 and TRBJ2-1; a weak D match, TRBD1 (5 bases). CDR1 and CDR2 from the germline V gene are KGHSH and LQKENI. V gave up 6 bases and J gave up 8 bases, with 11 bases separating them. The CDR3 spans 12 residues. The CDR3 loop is CASSPTGDEQFF. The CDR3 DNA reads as TGTGCCAGCTCCCCCACAGGAGATGAGCAGTTCTTC.

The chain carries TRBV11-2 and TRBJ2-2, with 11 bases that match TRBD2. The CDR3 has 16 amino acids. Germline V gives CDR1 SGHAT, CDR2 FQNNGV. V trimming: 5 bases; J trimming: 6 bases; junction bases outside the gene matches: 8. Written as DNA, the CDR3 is TGTGCCAGCAGCACCCAACTAGCGGGAGTCGCCGGGGAGCTGTTTTTT. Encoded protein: CASSTQLAGVAGELFF.

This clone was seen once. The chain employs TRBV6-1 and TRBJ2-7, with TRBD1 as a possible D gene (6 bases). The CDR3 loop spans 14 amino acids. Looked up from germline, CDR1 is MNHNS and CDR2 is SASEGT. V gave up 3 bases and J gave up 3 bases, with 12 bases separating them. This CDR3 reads CASSEGQGSYEQYF. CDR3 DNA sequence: TGTGCCAGCAGTGAGGGGCAGGGGAGCTACGAGCAGTACTTC.

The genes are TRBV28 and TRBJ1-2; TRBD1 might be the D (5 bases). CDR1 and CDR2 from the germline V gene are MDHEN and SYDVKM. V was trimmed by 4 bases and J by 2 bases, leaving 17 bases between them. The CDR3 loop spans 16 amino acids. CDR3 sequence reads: CASSSGGTPGNYGYTF. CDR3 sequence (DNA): TGTGCCAGCAGTTCAGGAGGGACCCCCGGGAACTATGGCTACACCTTC.

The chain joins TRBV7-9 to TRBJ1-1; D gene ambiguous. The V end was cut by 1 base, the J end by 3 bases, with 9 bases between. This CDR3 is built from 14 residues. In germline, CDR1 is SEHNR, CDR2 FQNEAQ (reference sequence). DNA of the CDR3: TGTGCCAGCAGCTTAGTCGGGGAGGACACTGAAGCTTTCTTT. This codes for CASSLVGEDTEAFF.

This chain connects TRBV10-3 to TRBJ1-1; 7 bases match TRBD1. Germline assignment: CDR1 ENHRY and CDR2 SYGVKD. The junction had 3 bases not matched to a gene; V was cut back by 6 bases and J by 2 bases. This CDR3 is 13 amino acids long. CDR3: CAISYRGNTEAFF. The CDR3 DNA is TGTGCCATCAGCTACAGGGGAAACACTGAAGCTTTCTTT.

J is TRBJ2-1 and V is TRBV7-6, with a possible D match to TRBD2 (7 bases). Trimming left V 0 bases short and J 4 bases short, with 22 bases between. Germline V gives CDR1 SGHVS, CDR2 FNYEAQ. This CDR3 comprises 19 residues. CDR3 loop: CASSLARPGGGGIYNEQFF. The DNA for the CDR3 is TGTGCCAGCAGCTTAGCTCGGCCGGGGGGCGGGGGAATATACAATGAGCAGTTCTTC. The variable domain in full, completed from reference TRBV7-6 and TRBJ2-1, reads GAGVSQSPRYKVTKRGQDVALRCDPISGHVSLYWYRQALGQGPEFLTYFNYEAQQDKSGLPNDRFSAERPEGSISTLTIQRTEQRDSAMYRCASSLARPGGGGIYNEQFFGPGTRLTVL.

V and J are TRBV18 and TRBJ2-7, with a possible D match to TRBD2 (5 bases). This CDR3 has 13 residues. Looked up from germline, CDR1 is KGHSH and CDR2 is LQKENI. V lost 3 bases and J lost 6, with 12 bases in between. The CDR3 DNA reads TGTGCCAGCTCACCCTCCGGGGTCGGCGAGCAGTACTTC. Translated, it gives CASSPSGVGEQYF. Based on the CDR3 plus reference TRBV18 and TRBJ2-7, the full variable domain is NAGVMQNPRHLVRRRGQEARLRCSPMKGHSHVYWYRQLPEEGLKFMVYLQKENIIDESGMPKERFSAEFPKEGPSILRIQQVVRGDSAAYFCASSPSGVGEQYFGPGTRLTVT.

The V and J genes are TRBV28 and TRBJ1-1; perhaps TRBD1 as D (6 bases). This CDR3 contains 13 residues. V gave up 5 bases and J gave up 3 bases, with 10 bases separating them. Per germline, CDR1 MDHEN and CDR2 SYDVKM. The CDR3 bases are TGTGCCAGCAGTGCCACAGGGTACACTGAAGCTTTCTTT. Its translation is CASSATGYTEAFF.

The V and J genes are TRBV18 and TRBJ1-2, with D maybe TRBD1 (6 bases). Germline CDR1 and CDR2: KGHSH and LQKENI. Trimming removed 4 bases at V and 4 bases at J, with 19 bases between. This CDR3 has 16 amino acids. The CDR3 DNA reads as TGTGCCAGCTCACGACGAGACAGCGGGACAAGCTATGGCTACACCTTC. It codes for CASSRRDSGTSYGYTF.

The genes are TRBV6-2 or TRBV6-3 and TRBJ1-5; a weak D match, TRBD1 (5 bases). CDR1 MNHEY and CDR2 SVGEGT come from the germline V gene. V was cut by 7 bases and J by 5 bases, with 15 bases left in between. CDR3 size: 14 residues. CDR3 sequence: CASTPGHRDQPQHF. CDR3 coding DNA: TGTGCCAGCACCCCAGGACACCGCGATCAGCCCCAGCATTTT.

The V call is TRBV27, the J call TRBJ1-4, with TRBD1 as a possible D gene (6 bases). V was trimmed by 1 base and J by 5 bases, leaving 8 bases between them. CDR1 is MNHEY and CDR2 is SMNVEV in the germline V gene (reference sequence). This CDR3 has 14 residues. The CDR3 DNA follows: TGTGCCAGCAGTTTATTCAGGGGAAATGAAAAACTGTTTTTT. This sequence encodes CASSLFRGNEKLFF.